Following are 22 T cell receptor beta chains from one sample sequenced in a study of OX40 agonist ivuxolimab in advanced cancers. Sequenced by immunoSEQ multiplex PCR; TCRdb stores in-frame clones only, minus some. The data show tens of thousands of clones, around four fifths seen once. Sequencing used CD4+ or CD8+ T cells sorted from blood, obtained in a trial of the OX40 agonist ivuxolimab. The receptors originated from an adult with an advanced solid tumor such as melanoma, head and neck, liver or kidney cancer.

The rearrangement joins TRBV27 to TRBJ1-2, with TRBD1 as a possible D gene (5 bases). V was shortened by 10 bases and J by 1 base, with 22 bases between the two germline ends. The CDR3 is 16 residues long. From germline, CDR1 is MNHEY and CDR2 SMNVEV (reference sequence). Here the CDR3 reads CANPRMGGGVNYGYTF. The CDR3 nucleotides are TGTGCCAATCCACGGATGGGCGGGGGGGTTAACTATGGCTACACCTTC.

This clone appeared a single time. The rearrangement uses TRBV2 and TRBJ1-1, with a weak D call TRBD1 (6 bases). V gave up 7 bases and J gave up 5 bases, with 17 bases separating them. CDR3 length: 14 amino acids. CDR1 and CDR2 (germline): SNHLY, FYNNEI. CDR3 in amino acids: CASNGRGWRTEAFF. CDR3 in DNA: TGTGCCAGCAATGGTAGGGGGTGGAGGACTGAAGCTTTCTTT.

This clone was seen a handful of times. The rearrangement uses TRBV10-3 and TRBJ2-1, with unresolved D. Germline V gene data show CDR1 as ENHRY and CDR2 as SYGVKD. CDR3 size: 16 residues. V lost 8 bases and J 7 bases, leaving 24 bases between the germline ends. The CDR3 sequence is CAIRPSSGSERNEQFF. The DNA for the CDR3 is TGTGCCATCCGACCTTCTTCGGGTTCGGAGCGTAATGAGCAGTTCTTC.

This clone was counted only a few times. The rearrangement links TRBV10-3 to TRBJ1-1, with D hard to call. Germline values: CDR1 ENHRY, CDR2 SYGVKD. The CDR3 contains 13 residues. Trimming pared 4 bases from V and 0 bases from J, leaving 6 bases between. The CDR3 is CAISVGVNTEAFF. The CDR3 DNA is TGTGCCATCAGTGTTGGGGTGAACACTGAAGCTTTCTTT.

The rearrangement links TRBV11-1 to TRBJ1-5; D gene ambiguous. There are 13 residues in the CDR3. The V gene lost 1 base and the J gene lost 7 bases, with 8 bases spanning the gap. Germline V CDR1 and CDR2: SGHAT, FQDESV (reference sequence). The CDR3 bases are TGTGCCAGCAGCTTAGGGAGTCGGCAGCCCCAGCATTTT. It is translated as CASSLGSRQPQHF.

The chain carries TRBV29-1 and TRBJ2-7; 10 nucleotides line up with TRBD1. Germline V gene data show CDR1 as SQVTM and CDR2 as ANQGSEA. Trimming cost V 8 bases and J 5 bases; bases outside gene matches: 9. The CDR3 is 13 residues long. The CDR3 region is CSITGTGVDEQYF. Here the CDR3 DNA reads TGCAGCATAACCGGGACAGGGGTCGACGAGCAGTACTTC.

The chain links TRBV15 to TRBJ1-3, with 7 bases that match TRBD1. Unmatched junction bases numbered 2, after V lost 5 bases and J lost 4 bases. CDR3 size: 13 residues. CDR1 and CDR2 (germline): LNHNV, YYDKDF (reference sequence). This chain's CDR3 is CATSSDRGNTIYF. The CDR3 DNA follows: TGTGCCACCAGCTCGGACAGGGGAAACACCATATATTTT.

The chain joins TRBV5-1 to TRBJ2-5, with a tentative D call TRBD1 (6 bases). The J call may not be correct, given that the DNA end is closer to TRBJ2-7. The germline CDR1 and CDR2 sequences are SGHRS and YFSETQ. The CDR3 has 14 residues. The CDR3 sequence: CASSPRDNLYEQYF. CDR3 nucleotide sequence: TGCGCCAGCAGTCCACGGGACAACCTCTACGAGCAGTACTTC.

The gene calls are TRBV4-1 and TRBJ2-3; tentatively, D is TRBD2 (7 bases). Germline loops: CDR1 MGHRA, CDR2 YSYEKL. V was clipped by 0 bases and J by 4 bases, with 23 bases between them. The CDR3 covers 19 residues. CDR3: CASSQDGRGASETADTQYF. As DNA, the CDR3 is TGCGCCAGCAGCCAAGACGGCCGGGGGGCTAGCGAGACGGCAGATACGCAGTATTTT.

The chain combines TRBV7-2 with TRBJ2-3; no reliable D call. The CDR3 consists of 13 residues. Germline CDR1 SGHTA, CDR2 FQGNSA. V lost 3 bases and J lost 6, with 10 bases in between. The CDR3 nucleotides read TGTGCCAGCAGCTTCGTCGAAGGGGATACGCAGTATTTT. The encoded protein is CASSFVEGDTQYF.

The CDR3: CASGGETQYF. CDR3 sequence (DNA): TGTGCCAGCGGGGGGGAGACCCAGTACTTC. The chain employs TRBV11-3 and TRBJ2-5, with D possibly being TRBD2 (6 bases). Germline CDR1 is SGHNT and CDR2 is YENEEA. V lost 8 bases and J lost 5, with 6 bases in between. The CDR3 contains 10 residues.

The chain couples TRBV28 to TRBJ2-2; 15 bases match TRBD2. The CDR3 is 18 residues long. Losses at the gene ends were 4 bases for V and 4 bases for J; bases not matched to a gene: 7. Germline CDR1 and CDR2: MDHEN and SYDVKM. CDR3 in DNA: TGTGCCAGCAGTTCACCGGGACTAGCGGGGGGCGTCACCGGGGAGCTGTTTTTT. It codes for CASSSPGLAGGVTGELFF.

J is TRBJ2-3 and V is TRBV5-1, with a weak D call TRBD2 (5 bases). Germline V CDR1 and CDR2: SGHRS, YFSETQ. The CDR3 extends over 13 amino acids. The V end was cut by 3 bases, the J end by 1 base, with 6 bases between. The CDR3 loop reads CASSSRGTDTQYF. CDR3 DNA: TGCGCCAGCAGCTCGAGGGGCACAGATACGCAGTATTTT.

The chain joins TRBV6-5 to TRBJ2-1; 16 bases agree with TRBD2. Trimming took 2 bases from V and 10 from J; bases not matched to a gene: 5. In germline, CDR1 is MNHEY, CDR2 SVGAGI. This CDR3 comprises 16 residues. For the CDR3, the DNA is TGTGCCAGCAGTTACGGGACTAGCGGGAGGGGGTGGGAGCAGTTCTTC. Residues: CASSYGTSGRGWEQFF.

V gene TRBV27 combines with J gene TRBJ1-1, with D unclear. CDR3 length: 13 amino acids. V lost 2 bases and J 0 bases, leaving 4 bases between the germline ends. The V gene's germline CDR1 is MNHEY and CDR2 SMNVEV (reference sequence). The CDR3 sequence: CASSLTMNTEAFF. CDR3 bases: TGTGCCAGCAGTTTAACTATGAACACTGAAGCTTTCTTT.

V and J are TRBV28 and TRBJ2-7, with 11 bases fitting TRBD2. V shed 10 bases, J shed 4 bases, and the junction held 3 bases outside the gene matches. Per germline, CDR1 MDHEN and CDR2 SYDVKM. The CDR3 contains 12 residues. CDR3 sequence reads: CATVAGGYEQYF. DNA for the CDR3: TGTGCCACAGTAGCGGGAGGGTACGAGCAGTACTTC.

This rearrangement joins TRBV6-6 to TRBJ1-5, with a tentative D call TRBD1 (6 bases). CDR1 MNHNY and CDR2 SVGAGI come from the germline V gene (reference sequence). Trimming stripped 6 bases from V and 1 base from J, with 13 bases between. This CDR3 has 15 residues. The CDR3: CASRLQGGSNQPQHF. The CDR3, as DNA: TGTGCCAGCAGGTTACAGGGAGGCAGCAATCAGCCCCAGCATTTT.

The chain's CDR3 is CATSRVHDSLNTGELFF. CDR3 DNA: TGTGCCACCAGCAGAGTCCATGACTCCCTGAACACCGGGGAGCTGTTTTTT. The chain employs TRBV15 and TRBJ2-2; D call uncertain. Germline values: CDR1 LNHNV, CDR2 YYDKDF (reference sequence). The CDR3 length is 17 residues. The V end lost 1 base, the J end lost 1 base, and 13 bases lay between the germline ends.

CDR3 amino acids: CVITRGLPYNEQFF. The DNA of the CDR3 is TGTGTAATAACCAGGGGGCTCCCCTACAATGAGCAGTTCTTC. The V call is TRBV28, the J call TRBJ2-1; 8 positions match TRBD1. The V gene's germline CDR1 is MDHEN and CDR2 SYDVKM. The CDR3 runs to 14 residues.

CDR3 region: CASSLRTEAFF. DNA of the CDR3: TGTGCCAGCAGTTTGAGGACTGAAGCTTTCTTT. This sequence joins TRBV28 and TRBJ1-1, with D uncertain. The length of the CDR3 is 11 residues. V was cut by 3 bases and J by 5 bases, with 4 bases left in between. The germline V gene has CDR1 MDHEN and CDR2 SYDVKM.

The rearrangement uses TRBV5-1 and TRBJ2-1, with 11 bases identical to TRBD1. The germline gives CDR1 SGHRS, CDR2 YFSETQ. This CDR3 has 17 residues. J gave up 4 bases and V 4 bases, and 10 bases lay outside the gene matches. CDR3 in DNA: TGCGCCAGCAGCGTGCGCCCCGGGACAGGGGGGTACAATGAGCAGTTCTTC. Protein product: CASSVRPGTGGYNEQFF. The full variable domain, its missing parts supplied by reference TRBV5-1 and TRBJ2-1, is KAGVTQTPRYLIKTRGQQVTLSCSPISGHRSVSWYQQTPGQGLQFLFEYFSETQRNKGNFPGRFSGRQFSNSRSEMNVSTLELGDSALYLCASSVRPGTGGYNEQFFGPGTRLTVL.

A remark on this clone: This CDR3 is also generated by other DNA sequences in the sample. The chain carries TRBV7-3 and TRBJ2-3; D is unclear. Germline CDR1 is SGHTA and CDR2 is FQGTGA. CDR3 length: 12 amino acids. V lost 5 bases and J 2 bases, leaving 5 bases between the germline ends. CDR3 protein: CASSPTTDTQYF. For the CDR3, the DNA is TGTGCCAGCAGCCCGACCACAGATACGCAGTATTTT.